One T cell receptor beta chain is described in this entry. Per the study methods: Counts of nucleated cells, estimated from reference gene primer amplification, were obtained. Repertoires were generated with immunoSEQ multiplex PCR, while TCRdb's copy carries only in-frame clones and drops some. Clonal size and the V and J genes are those of that table, whereas D and trimming came from the DNA. The sample includes some 60,000 clones, roughly 91% of them seen just once. This entry comes from a study of blood T cell repertoires in COVID-19. The V and J ends lost 3 bases and 4 bases, in that order; junction bases with no gene match: 9. Germline CDR1 LNHDA, CDR2 SQIVND (reference sequence). This CDR3 comprises 16 residues.

The chain couples TRBV19 to TRBJ1-3, with 7 bases lining up with TRBD1. The material sequenced was peripheral blood. The TCR originated in a human donor in a cohort sampled during active COVID-19. CDR3 loop: CASSIGTVNRGNTIYF. The CDR3 bases are TGTGCCAGTAGTATCGGGACAGTCAATCGGGGAAACACCATATATTTT.